This TCR beta chain was identified during a study of human T cells and chemical hapten exposure. Study-wide points: DPC sensitization did not alter TCRs above 1 in 1000 frequency.

Looked up from germline, CDR1 is SEHNR and CDR2 is FQNEAQ (reference sequence). The CDR3 is made up of 17 amino acids. Details on this clonotype: Its specificity is not known. At one of its ends the junction is not consistent with the germline gene, which may arise from a read error.

The library tagged individual cDNA molecules with unique molecular identifiers. TCRdb passed the RACE reads through MiXCR, listing each CDR3 protein once. There are tens of thousands of distinct CDR3 sequences in the sample; approximately 32% occur only once, and 8.9% lies in the top ten. Time point meaning: patch test 1, 2 weeks after DPC sensitization. This sample's treatment: therapeutic diphenylcyclopropenone sensitization with weekly scalp DPC. Sequencing was performed on whole blood, taken in connection with sensitization to the hapten diphenylcyclopropenone (DPC). The chain is built from TRBV7-9 and TRBJ2-1, with a tentative D call TRBD2 (5 bases). This receptor was obtained from a man between 35 and 55 years old with alopecia areata. Some clones in this sample may be carry-over from other donors' samples. Here the CDR3 DNA reads TGTGCCAGCAGCTCCCTCGAGTCCGGAGGACCCTACAATGAGCGGTTCTTC. Encoded protein: CASSSLESGGPYNERFF.